A single sample is the source of the 20 T cell receptor beta chains below, sequenced in a study of T cell responses to AZD1222 COVID-19 vaccine. Profiling relied on immunoSEQ multiplex PCR, and the TCRdb table lists in-frame clones only, not all of them. This sample yields 200,000 to 250,000 clones, of which 93% are seen a single time; around 1% belongs to the top ten. The source material was peripheral blood, sampled on day 0 of MenACWY control vaccination. The receptors originated from an adult in good health.

This chain connects TRBV29-1 to TRBJ2-7, with a tentative D call TRBD2 (5 bases). The CDR3 has 11 amino acids. Trimming cost V 6 bases and J 5 bases, with 11 bases left between them. The germline gives CDR1 SQVTM, CDR2 ANQGSEA. CDR3 region: CSVGSNDEQYF. The CDR3 nucleotides read TGCAGCGTGGGGAGTAACGACGAGCAGTACTTC.

The gene calls are TRBV7-2 and TRBJ2-7, with D possibly being TRBD2 (6 bases). With 0 bases removed from V and 9 bases from J, the gap between germline ends came to 15 bases. The CDR3 runs 14 residues. CDR1 SGHTA and CDR2 FQGNSA come from the germline V gene. The CDR3 region is CASSLAGTSLGQYF. In DNA form, the CDR3 reads TGTGCCAGCAGCTTAGCAGGGACTTCGTTGGGGCAGTACTTC.

This sequence joins TRBV6-5 and TRBJ2-7, with 7 nucleotides matching TRBD2. Germline CDR1 MNHEY, CDR2 SVGAGI. CDR3 length: 13 amino acids. Trimming took 2 bases from V and 5 from J; bases not matched to a gene: 3. In nucleotides, the CDR3 is TGTGCCAGCAGTTACCCCGGGACTAACGAGCAGTACTTC. Translating gives CASSYPGTNEQYF.

The chain is built from TRBV4-2 and TRBJ2-5; TRBD2 matches 12 bases. This CDR3 is 17 amino acids long. J was trimmed by 1 base and V by 0 bases; bases with no gene match: 3. The germline gives CDR1 LGHNA, CDR2 YNFKEQ. The CDR3 nucleotides read TGTGCCAGCAGCCAAGAATTGACTAGCGGGGGCCAAGAGACCCAGTACTTC. Translated, it gives CASSQELTSGGQETQYF.

About this clone itself: One end of the junction does not line up with germline, which may come from a read error. The genes are TRBV6-5 and TRBJ1-2, with a weak D call TRBD1 (5 bases). The germline V gene has CDR1 MNHEY and CDR2 SVGAGI. The CDR3 loop spans 15 amino acids. The CDR3 coding sequence is TGTGCCAGCAGCCCCGGGACTCAAGTTAACGATGGCTACACCTTC. This translates into CASSPGTQVNDGYTF.

V gene TRBV5-1 combines with J gene TRBJ2-3; no reliable D call. The CDR3 is 12 residues long. V was trimmed by 4 bases and J by 2 bases, leaving 5 bases between them. The germline gives CDR1 SGHRS, CDR2 YFSETQ. The CDR3 loop reads CASSPNTDTQYF. Here the CDR3 DNA reads TGCGCCAGCAGCCCTAACACAGATACGCAGTATTTT. The complete variable domain, with remaining parts taken from reference TRBV5-1 and TRBJ2-3, reads KAGVTQTPRYLIKTRGQQVTLSCSPISGHRSVSWYQQTPGQGLQFLFEYFSETQRNKGNFPGRFSGRQFSNSRSEMNVSTLELGDSALYLCASSPNTDTQYFGPGTRLTVL.

J is TRBJ1-5 and V is TRBV2; 9 nucleotides align to TRBD1. The V and J ends lost 3 bases and 7 bases, in that order; junction bases with no gene match: 7. The CDR3 is 15 residues long. Germline V gene lookup returns CDR1 SNHLY and CDR2 FYNNEI. The CDR3 DNA sequence: TGTGCCAGCAGTGAGGGACAGGGATGGGAGCAGCCCCAGCATTTT. This encodes CASSEGQGWEQPQHF.

The chain employs TRBV4-3 and TRBJ2-3; no clear D gene. CDR1 LGHNA and CDR2 YSLEER come from the germline V gene. Trimming left V 0 bases short and J 2 bases short, with 9 bases between. There are 15 residues in the CDR3. CDR3 nucleotide sequence: TGCGCCAGCAGCCAAGATGGTCAATACACAGATACGCAGTATTTT. It codes for CASSQDGQYTDTQYF.

The chain carries TRBV10-3 and TRBJ1-1, with D tentatively TRBD1 (5 bases). V gave up 6 bases and J gave up 1 base, with 9 bases separating them. Germline CDR1 is ENHRY and CDR2 is SYGVKD. This CDR3 has 13 residues. The CDR3 bases are TGTGCCATCAGGGGGGTTGGGAACACTGAAGCTTTCTTT. Its protein is CAIRGVGNTEAFF.

The chain recombines TRBV19 with TRBJ1-2; no firm D call. The germline CDR1 and CDR2 sequences are LNHDA and SQIVND (reference sequence). Trimming cost V 8 bases and J 3 bases, with 10 bases left between them. The CDR3 consists of 12 residues. The CDR3 loop is CASGQDYYGYTF. In DNA, the CDR3 is TGTGCCAGTGGTCAGGATTACTATGGCTACACCTTC.

The rearrangement uses TRBV28 and TRBJ1-2, with D uncertain. V was shortened by 1 base and J by 4 bases, with 7 bases between the two germline ends. The CDR3 runs 13 residues. Germline CDR1 MDHEN, CDR2 SYDVKM. CDR3 in DNA: TGTGCCAGCAGTTTATCCCCCCCCTATGGCTACACCTTC. Protein product: CASSLSPPYGYTF.

The rearrangement links TRBV18 to TRBJ2-1; tentatively, D is TRBD1 (5 bases). Germline CDR1 KGHSH, CDR2 LQKENI. This CDR3 spans 15 amino acids. Between the trimmed V and J ends, which lost 4 bases and 5 bases, there was a span of 15 bases. The CDR3 here is CASSLKTVMNNEQFF. In DNA, the CDR3 is TGTGCCAGCTCACTAAAGACAGTTATGAACAATGAGCAGTTCTTC.

V usage is TRBV14 and J usage is TRBJ1-6, with 8 bases matching TRBD1. After removal of 0 bases from V and 6 bases from J, the junction contained 4 bases not matched to a gene. Germline V CDR1 and CDR2: SGHDN, FVKESK. This CDR3 is 16 amino acids long. The CDR3 protein is CASSQDWGQVNSPLHF. CDR3 sequence (DNA): TGTGCCAGCAGCCAAGATTGGGGACAGGTTAATTCACCCCTCCACTTT.

V usage is TRBV6-5 and J usage is TRBJ2-2; the match to TRBD2 covers 7 bases. The V gene end was trimmed by 5 bases and the J gene end by 7 bases; junction bases not matched to a gene: 10. The CDR3 covers 15 residues. Germline-derived CDR1 and CDR2 are MNHEY and SVGAGI. The chain's CDR3 is CASSQSGEQSGELFF. CDR3 bases: TGTGCCAGCAGTCAAAGCGGGGAACAGAGCGGGGAGCTGTTTTTT.

This clone has just a few counts. The chain recombines TRBV5-4 with TRBJ1-1; 7 nucleotides line up with TRBD1. V trimming: 4 bases; J trimming: 0 bases; junction bases outside the gene matches: 0. CDR1 SGHNT and CDR2 YYREEE come from the germline V gene (reference sequence). This CDR3 is built from 13 residues. The DNA of the CDR3 is TGTGCCAGCAGCGACAGGGTGAACACTGAAGCTTTCTTT. Its protein product is CASSDRVNTEAFF.

The chain joins TRBV21-1 to TRBJ2-1; TRBD2, as called in the table, went unchecked against the DNA. TRBV21-1 is a known pseudogene. This CDR3 is built from 19 residues. Here the CDR3 reads CASSKDTLSSGGSYNEQFF. In nucleotides, the CDR3 is TGTGCCAGCAGCAAAGATACCCTTTCTAGCGGGGGCTCCTACAATGAGCAGTTCTTC.

This chain connects TRBV12-3 or TRBV12-4 to TRBJ1-2, with D unclear. The CDR3 length is 12 residues. Trimming cost V 7 bases and J 7 bases, with 13 bases left between them. This chain's CDR3 is CASTPGMSGYTF. For the CDR3, the DNA is TGTGCCAGCACCCCCGGGATGTCTGGCTACACCTTC.

The CDR3 spells CASSLQTGNTEAFF. CDR3 bases: TGTGCCAGCTCACTACAGACAGGGAACACTGAAGCTTTCTTT. The rearrangement links TRBV18 to TRBJ1-1; possible D gene TRBD1, 6 bases. This CDR3 spans 14 amino acids. V lost 4 bases and J lost 1, with 10 bases in between. In germline, CDR1 is KGHSH, CDR2 LQKENI.

The DNA of the CDR3 is TGTGCCACCAGCAGAGAGTGGGATGGCTACACCTTC. Translating gives CATSREWDGYTF. The rearrangement joins TRBV15 to TRBJ1-2; no reliable D call. CDR1 is LNHNV, CDR2 YYDKDF, per germline (reference sequence). Between the trimmed V and J ends, which lost 0 bases and 6 bases, there was a span of 5 bases. The CDR3 extends over 12 amino acids.

The V and J genes are TRBV20-1 and TRBJ1-1; 8 bases are shared with TRBD1. CDR3 size: 13 residues. Germline V gene sequence: CDR1 DFQATT, CDR2 SNEGSKA (reference sequence). J gave up 6 bases and V 3 bases, and 6 bases lay outside the gene matches. As DNA, the CDR3 is TGCAGTGCTAGTTGGACAGGGAGGTCTGAAGCTTTCTTT. As protein: CSASWTGRSEAFF.